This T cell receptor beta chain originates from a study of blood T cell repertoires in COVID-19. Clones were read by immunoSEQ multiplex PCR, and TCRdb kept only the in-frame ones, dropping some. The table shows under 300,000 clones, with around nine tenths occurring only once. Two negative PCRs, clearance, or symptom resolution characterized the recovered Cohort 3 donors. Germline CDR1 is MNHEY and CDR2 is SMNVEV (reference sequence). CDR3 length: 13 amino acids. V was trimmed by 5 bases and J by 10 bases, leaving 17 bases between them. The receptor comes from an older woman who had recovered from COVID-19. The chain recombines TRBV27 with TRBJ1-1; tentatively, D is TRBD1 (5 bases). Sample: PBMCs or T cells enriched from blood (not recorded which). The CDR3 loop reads CASSIRRGGGAFF. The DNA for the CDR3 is TGTGCCAGCAGTATCCGGCGCGGGGGGGGAGCTTTCTTT.